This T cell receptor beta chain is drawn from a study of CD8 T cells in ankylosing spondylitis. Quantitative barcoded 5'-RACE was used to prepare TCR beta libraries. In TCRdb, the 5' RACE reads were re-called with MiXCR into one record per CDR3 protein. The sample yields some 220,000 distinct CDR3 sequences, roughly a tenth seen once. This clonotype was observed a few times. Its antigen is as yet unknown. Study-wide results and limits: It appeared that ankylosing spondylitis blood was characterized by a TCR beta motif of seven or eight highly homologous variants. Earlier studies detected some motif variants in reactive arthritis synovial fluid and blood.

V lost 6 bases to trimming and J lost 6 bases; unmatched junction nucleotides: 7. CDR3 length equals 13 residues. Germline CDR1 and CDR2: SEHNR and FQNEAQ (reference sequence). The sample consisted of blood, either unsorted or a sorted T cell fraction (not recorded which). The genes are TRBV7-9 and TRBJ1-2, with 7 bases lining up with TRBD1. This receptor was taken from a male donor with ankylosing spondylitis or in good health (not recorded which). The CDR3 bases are TGTGCCAGCAGTGCCGGACAGGCCGATGGCTACACCTTC. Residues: CASSAGQADGYTF.